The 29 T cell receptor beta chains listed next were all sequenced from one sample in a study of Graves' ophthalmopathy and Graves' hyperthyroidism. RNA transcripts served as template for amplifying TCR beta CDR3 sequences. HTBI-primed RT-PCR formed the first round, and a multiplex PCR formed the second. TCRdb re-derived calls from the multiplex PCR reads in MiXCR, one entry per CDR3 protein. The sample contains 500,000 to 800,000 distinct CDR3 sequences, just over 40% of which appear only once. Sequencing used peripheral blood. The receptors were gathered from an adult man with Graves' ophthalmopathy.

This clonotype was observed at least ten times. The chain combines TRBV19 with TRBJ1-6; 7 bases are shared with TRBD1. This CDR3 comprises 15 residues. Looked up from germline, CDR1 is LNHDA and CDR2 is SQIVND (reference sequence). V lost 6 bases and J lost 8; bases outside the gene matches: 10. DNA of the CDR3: TGTGCCAGTAGGCCTGGGACAGATACCCATTCACCCCTCCACTTT. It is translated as CASRPGTDTHSPLHF. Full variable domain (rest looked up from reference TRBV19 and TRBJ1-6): DGGITQSPKYLFRKEGQNVTLSCEQNLNHDAMYWYRQDPGQGLRLIYYSQIVNDFQKGDIAEGYSVSREKKESFPLTVTSAQKNPTAFYLCASRPGTDTHSPLHFGNGTRLTVT.

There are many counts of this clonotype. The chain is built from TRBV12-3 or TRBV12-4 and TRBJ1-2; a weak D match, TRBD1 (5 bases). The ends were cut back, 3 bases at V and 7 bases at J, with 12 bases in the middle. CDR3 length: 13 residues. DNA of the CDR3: TGTGCCAGCAGTTTGATAAGGGGCTCTGGCTACACCTTC. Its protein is CASSLIRGSGYTF.

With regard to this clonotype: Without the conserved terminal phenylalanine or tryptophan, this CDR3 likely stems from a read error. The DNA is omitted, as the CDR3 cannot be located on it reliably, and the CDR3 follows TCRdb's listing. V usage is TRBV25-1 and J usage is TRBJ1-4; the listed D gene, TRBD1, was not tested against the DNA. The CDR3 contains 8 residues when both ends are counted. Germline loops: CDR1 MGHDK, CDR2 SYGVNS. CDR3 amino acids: CASSEGQG.

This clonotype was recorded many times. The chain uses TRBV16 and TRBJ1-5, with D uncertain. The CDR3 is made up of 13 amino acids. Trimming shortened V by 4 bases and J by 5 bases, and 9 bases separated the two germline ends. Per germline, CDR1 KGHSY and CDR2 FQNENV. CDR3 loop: CASSLSHDQPQHF. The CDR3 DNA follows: TGTGCCAGCAGCCTGTCACACGATCAGCCCCAGCATTTT.

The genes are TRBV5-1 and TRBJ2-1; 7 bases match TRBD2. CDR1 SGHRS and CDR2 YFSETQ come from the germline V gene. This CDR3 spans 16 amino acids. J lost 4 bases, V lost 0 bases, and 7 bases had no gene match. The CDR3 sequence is CASSLANGGRYNEQFF. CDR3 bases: TGCGCCAGCAGCTTGGCCAACGGGGGGAGGTACAATGAGCAGTTCTTC.

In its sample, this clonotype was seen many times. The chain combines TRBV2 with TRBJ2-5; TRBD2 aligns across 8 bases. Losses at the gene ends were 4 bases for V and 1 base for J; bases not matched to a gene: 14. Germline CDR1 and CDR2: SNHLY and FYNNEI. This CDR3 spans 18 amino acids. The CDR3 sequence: CASSGLTSGGSAQETQYF. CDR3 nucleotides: TGTGCCAGCAGTGGCCTAACTAGCGGAGGGAGCGCCCAAGAGACCCAGTACTTC.

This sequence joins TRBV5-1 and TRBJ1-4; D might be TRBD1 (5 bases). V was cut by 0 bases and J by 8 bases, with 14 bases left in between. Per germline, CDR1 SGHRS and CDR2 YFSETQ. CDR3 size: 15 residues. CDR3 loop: CASSLAGTALEKLFF. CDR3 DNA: TGCGCCAGCAGCTTGGCTGGGACGGCCTTGGAAAAACTGTTTTTT.

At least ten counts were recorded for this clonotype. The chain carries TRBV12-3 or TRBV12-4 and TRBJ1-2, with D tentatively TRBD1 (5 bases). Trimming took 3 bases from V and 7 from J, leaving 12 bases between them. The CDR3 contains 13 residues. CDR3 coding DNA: TGTGCCAGCAGTTTGACAGTAGGTTTTGGCTACACCTTC. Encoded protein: CASSLTVGFGYTF.

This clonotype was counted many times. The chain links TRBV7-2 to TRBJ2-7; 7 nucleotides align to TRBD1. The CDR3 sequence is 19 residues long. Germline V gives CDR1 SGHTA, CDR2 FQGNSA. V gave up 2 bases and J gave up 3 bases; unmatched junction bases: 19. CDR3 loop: CASSLRSQGRLGTLYEQYF. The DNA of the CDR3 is TGTGCCAGCAGCTTACGGTCACAGGGGCGTTTAGGGACCCTCTACGAGCAGTACTTC.

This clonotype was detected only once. For the CDR3, the DNA is TGTGCCACCAGCAGGACAGGGGTAGATAATTCACCCCTCCACTTT. Residues: CATSRTGVDNSPLHF. The rearrangement uses TRBV15 and TRBJ1-6; TRBD1 matches 8 bases. Germline V gives CDR1 LNHNV, CDR2 YYDKDF (reference sequence). This CDR3 is built from 15 residues. Losses at the gene ends were 3 bases for V and 5 bases for J; bases not matched to a gene: 3.

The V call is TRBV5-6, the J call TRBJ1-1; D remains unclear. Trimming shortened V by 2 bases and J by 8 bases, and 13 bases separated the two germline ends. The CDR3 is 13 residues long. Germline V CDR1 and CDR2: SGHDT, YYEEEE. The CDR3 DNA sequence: TGTGCCAGCAGCTTAGAGGCGTTGCGGGAAGCTTTCTTT. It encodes CASSLEALREAFF.

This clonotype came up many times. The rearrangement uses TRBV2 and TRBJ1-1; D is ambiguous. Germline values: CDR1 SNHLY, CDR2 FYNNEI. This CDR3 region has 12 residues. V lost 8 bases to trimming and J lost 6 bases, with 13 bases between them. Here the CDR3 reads CASQRGLAEAFF. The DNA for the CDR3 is TGTGCCAGCCAACGTGGTCTTGCTGAAGCTTTCTTT. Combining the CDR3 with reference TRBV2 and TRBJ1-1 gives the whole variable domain EPEVTQTPSHQVTQMGQEVILRCVPISNHLYFYWYRQILGQKVEFLVSFYNNEISEKSEIFDDQFSVERPDGSNFTLKIRSTKLEDSAMYFCASQRGLAEAFFGQGTRLTVV.

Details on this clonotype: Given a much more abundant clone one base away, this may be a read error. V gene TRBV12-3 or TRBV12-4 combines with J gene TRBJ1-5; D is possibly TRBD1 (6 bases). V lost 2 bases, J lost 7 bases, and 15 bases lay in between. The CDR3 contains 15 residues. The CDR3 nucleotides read TGTGCCAGCAGTTTATCAGTCAGGGGTGGACAGCCCCAGCATTTT. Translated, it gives CASSLSVRGGQPQHF.

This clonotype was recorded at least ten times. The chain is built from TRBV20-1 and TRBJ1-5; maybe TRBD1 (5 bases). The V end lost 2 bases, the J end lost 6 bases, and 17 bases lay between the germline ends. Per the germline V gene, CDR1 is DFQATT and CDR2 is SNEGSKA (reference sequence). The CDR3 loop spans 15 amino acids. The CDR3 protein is CSARNAGKAAQPQHF. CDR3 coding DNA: TGCAGTGCTAGAAACGCAGGGAAGGCGGCTCAGCCCCAGCATTTT.

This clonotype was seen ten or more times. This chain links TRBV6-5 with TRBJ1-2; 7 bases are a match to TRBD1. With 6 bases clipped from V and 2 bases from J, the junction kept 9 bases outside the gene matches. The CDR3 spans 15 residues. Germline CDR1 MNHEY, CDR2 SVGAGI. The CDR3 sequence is CASSKIGQANYGYTF. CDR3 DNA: TGTGCCAGCAGCAAGATAGGACAGGCCAACTATGGCTACACCTTC.

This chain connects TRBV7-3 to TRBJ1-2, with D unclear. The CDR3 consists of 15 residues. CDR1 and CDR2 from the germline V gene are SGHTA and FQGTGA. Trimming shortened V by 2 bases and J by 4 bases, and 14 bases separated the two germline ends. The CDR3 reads CASSLAGQDSYGYTF. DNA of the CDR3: TGTGCCAGCAGCTTAGCTGGGCAGGATAGCTATGGCTACACCTTC.

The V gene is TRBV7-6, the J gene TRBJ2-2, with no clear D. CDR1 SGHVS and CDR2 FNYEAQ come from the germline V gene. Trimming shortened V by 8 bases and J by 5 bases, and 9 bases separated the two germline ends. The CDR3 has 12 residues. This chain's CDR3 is CASRPTTGELFF. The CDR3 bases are TGTGCCAGCCGCCCAACGACCGGGGAGCTGTTTTTT.

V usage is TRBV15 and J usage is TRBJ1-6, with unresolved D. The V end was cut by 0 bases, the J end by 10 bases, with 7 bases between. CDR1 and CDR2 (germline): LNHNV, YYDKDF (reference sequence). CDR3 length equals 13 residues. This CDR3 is CATSRDFESPLHF. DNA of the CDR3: TGTGCCACCAGCAGAGATTTCGAGTCACCCCTCCACTTT.

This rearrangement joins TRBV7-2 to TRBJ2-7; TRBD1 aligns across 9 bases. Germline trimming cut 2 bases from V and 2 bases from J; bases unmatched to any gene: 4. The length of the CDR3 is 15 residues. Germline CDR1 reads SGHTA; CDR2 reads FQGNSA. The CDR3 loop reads CASSLSTGGTYEQYF. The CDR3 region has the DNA TGTGCCAGCAGCTTATCGACAGGGGGGACCTACGAGCAGTACTTC.

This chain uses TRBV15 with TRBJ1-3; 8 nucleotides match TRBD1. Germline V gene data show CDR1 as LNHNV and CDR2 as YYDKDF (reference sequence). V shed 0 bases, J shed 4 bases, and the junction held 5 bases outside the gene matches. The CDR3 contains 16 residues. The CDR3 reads CATSRDRTGLGNTIYF. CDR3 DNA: TGTGCCACCAGCAGAGATCGGACAGGGTTGGGAAACACCATATATTTT. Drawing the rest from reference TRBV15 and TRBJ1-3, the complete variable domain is DAMVIQNPRYQVTQFGKPVTLSCSQTLNHNVMYWYQQKSSQAPKLLFHYYDKDFNNEADTPDNFQSRRPNTSFCFLDIRSPGLGDTAMYLCATSRDRTGLGNTIYFGEGSWLTVV.

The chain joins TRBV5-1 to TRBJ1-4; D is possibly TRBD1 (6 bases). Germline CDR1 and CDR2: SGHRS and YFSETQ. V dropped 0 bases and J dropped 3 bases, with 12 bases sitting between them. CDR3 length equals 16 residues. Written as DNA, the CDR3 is TGCGCCAGCAGCTTGGGGAATACAGGGTCTAATGAAAAACTGTTTTTT. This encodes CASSLGNTGSNEKLFF.

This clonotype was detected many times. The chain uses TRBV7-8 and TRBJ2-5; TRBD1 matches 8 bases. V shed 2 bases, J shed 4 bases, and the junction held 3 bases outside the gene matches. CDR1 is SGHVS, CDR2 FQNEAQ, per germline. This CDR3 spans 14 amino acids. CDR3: CASSLPGGGETQYF. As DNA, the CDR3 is TGTGCCAGCAGCTTACCAGGGGGCGGAGAGACCCAGTACTTC.

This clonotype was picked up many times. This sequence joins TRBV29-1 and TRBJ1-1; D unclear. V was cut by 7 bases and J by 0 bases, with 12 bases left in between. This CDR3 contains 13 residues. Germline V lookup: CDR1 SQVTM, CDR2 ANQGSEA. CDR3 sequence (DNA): TGCAGCGCCCTGGGGTGGGTGAACACTGAAGCTTTCTTT. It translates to CSALGWVNTEAFF.

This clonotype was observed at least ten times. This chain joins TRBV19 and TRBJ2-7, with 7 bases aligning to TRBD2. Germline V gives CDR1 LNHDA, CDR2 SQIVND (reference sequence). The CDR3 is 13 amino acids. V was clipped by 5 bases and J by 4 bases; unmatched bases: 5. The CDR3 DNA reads TGTGCCAGTAGTCCAGGGAGGGGATACGAGCAGTACTTC. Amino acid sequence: CASSPGRGYEQYF.

As DNA, the CDR3 is TGTGCCAGTAGTATAGGAGGTAGCGGGGGCTACGAGCAGTACTTC. Translation: CASSIGGSGGYEQYF. V gene TRBV19 combines with J gene TRBJ2-7; 9 bases are a match to TRBD2. The CDR3 extends over 15 amino acids. Germline CDR1 reads LNHDA; CDR2 reads SQIVND (reference sequence). Unmatched junction bases numbered 4, after V lost 1 base and J lost 3 bases. The whole variable domain, remainder taken from reference TRBV19 and TRBJ2-7, is DGGITQSPKYLFRKEGQNVTLSCEQNLNHDAMYWYRQDPGQGLRLIYYSQIVNDFQKGDIAEGYSVSREKKESFPLTVTSAQKNPTAFYLCASSIGGSGGYEQYFGPGTRLTVT.

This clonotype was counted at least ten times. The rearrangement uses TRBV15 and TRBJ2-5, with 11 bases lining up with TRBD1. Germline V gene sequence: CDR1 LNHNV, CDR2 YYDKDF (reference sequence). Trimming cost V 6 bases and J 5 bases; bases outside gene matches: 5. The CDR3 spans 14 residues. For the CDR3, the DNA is TGTGCCACCAGTGGTCGGGACAGGGGGGAGACCCAGTACTTC. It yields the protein CATSGRDRGETQYF.

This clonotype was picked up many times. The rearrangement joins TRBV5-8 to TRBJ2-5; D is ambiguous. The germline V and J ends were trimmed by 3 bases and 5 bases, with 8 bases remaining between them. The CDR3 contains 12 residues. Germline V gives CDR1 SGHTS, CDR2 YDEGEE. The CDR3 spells CASSSLGETQYF. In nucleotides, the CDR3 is TGTGCCAGCAGCTCGCTCGGGGAGACCCAGTACTTC.

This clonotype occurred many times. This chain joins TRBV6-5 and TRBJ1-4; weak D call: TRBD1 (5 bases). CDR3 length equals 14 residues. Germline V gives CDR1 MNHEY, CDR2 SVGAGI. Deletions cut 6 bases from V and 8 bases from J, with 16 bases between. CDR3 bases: TGTGCCAGCAGCCAGACCGGGGCAGGAGAAAAACTGTTTTTT. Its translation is CASSQTGAGEKLFF.

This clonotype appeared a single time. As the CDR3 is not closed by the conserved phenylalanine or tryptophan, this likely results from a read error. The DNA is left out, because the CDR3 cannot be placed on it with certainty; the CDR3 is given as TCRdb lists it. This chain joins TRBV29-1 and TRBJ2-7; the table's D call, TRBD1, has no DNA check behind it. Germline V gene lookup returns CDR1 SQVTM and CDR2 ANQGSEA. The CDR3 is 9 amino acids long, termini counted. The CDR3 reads CSVAYGTDY.